Below are 5 T cell receptor beta chains sequenced from a single sample in a study of T-cell memory formation after mild COVID-19. MiXCR was run by TCRdb on the 5' RACE reads, yielding one entry per CDR3 protein. The sample contains around 450,000 distinct CDR3 sequences, roughly 26% of which appear only once. The specimen was PBMCs or a T cell subset sorted from them (not recorded which). All receptors come from an adult woman who had mild COVID-19 (a few samples of this study predate the infection). Cell type and time point are not known.

The chain carries TRBV20-1 and TRBJ2-1; the D is unclear. This CDR3 has 15 residues. Trimming pared 3 bases from V and 7 bases from J, leaving 19 bases between. Germline CDR1 and CDR2: DFQATT and SNEGSKA (reference sequence). CDR3 sequence reads: CSASPARGPENEQFF. The CDR3 region has the DNA TGCAGTGCTAGCCCCGCCCGCGGACCCGAGAATGAGCAGTTCTTC.

The rearrangement uses TRBV29-1 and TRBJ2-7, with D possibly being TRBD1 or TRBD2 (6 bases each). V was shortened by 4 bases and J by 0 bases, with 10 bases between the two germline ends. Germline CDR1 SQVTM, CDR2 ANQGSEA. This CDR3 contains 13 residues. DNA of the CDR3: TGCAGCGTTGGGGGGGCCTACTCCTACGAGCAGTACTTC. Translated: CSVGGAYSYEQYF.

The chain carries TRBV9 and TRBJ2-2; TRBD1 agrees at 11 bases. The CDR3 sequence is 18 residues long. The germline V gene encodes CDR1 SGDLS and CDR2 YYNGEE. V lost 3 bases and J lost 6; bases outside the gene matches: 13. The CDR3 DNA sequence: TGTGCCAGCAGCGCCGGCCTGAGGACAGGGGGCTATTCCGGGGAGCTGTTTTTT. Amino acid sequence: CASSAGLRTGGYSGELFF. Full variable domain (outside the CDR3, taken from reference TRBV9 and TRBJ2-2): DSGVTQTPKHLITATGQRVTLRCSPRSGDLSVYWYQQSLDQGLQFLIQYYNGEERAKGNILERFSAQQFPDLHSELNLSSLELGDSALYFCASSAGLRTGGYSGELFFGEGSRLTVL.

This clonotype appeared a few times. The chain has TRBV20-1 and TRBJ1-6; D not resolved. Germline CDR1 is DFQATT and CDR2 is SNEGSKA (reference sequence). The germline V and J ends were trimmed by 6 bases and 10 bases, with 19 bases remaining between them. This CDR3 is built from 14 residues. In DNA, the CDR3 is TGCAGTGCCCCCCCCCATGCGGGAGGGTCACCCCTCCACTTT. Translating it yields CSAPPHAGGSPLHF.

This clonotype was detected only a few times. CDR3 protein: CASSLGAGVGEKLFF. Here the CDR3 DNA reads TGTGCCAGCAGCTTAGGGGCAGGAGTCGGTGAAAAACTGTTTTTT. The V gene is TRBV7-8, the J gene TRBJ1-4; unclear D gene. This CDR3 is built from 15 residues. V gave up 1 base and J gave up 7 bases, with 13 bases separating them. The germline V gene encodes CDR1 SGHVS and CDR2 FQNEAQ.